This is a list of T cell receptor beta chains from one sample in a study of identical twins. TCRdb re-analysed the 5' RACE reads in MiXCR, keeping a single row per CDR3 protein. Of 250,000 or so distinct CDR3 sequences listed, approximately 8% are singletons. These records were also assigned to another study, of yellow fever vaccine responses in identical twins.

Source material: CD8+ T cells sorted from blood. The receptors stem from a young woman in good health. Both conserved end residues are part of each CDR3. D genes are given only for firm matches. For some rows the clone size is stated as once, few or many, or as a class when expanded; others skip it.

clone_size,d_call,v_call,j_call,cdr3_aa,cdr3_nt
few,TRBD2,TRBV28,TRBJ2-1,CASSLTSGGFSYNEQFF,TGTGCCAGCAGCCTTACTAGCGGGGGCTTCTCCTACAATGAGCAGTTCTTC
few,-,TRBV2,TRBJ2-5,CASSGAYTETQYF,TGTGCCAGCAGTGGAGCTTATACCGAGACCCAGTACTTC
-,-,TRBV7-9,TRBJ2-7,CASSPTPPGASDEQYF,TGTGCCAGCAGCCCAACCCCTCCAGGGGCATCAGACGAGCAGTACTTC
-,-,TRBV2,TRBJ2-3,CASSPGQATDTQYF,TGTGCCAGCAGCCCGGGGCAGGCAACAGATACGCAGTATTTT
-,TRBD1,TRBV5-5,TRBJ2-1,CASSTATGGANEQFF,TGTGCCAGCAGCACAGCGACAGGGGGTGCCAATGAGCAGTTCTTC
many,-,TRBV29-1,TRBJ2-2,CSAEDPLKDTGELFF,TGCAGCGCCGAGGACCCACTTAAGGACACCGGGGAGCTGTTTTTT
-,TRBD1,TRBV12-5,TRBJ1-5,CASALPFRDRGLVSNQPQHF,TGTGCTAGTGCTCTCCCCTTCCGGGACAGGGGGCTGGTTAGCAATCAGCCCCAGCATTTT
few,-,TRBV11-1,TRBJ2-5,CASSPRQSPQETQYF,TGTGCCAGCAGCCCCAGACAGTCCCCGCAAGAGACCCAGTACTTC
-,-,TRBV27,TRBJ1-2,CASSAEGLGYTF,TGTGCCAGCAGTGCCGAGGGGCTTGGCTACACCTTC
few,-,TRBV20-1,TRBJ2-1,CSANELEEQFF,TGCAGTGCTAATGAACTCGAAGAGCAGTTCTTC
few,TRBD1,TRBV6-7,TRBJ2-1,CATSYEGGTGGAVRSYNEQFF,TGTGCCACCAGTTATGAGGGGGGGACAGGGGGCGCCGTCCGCTCCTACAATGAGCAGTTCTTC
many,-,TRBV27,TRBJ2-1,CASGTSIDEQFF,TGTGCCAGCGGGACTTCTATCGATGAGCAGTTCTTC
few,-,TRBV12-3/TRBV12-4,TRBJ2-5,CASSLNRDPPYF,TGTGCCAGCAGCCTCAACCGGGACCCCCCCTACTTC
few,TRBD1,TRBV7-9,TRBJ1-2,CASSSTGTGSESYGYTF,TGTGCCAGCAGCTCAACCGGGACAGGGTCTGAGTCGTATGGCTACACCTTC
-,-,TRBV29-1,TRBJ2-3,CSVVWGTGTDTQYF,TGCAGCGTCGTATGGGGCACCGGCACAGATACGCAGTATTTT
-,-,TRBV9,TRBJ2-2,CASSVLSGELFF,TGTGCCAGCAGCGTATTGTCCGGGGAGCTGTTTTTT
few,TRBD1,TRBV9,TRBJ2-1,CASSTTGEFLSNEQFF,TGTGCCAGCAGCACGACAGGGGAATTCCTTTCCAATGAGCAGTTCTTC
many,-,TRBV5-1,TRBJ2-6,CASSLATGANVLTF,TGCGCCAGCAGCTTGGCTACCGGGGCCAACGTCCTGACTTTC
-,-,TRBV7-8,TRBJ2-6,CASSEELTGANVLTF,TGTGCCAGCTCAGAGGAATTAACCGGGGCCAACGTCCTGACTTTC
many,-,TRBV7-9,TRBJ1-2,CASSPRTGNYGYTF,TGTGCCAGCAGCCCCCGGACTGGGAACTATGGCTACACCTTC
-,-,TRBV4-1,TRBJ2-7,CASSQETAYEQYF,TGCGCCAGCAGCCAAGAAACAGCCTACGAGCAGTACTTC
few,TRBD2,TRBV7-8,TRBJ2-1,CASSPTTSGSHNEQLF,TGTGCCAGCAGCCCTACAACTAGCGGGAGTCACAATGAGCAGCTCTTC
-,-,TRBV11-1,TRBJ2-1,CASSLLGTRGSSYNEQFF,TGTGCCAGCAGCCTGCTTGGGACCAGGGGAAGCTCCTACAATGAGCAGTTCTTC
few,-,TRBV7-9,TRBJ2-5,CASSFRFGAPNGETQYF,TGTGCCAGCAGCTTCCGTTTCGGGGCGCCCAACGGGGAGACCCAGTACTTC
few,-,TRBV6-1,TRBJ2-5,CASSGDFQETQYF,TGTGCCAGCAGTGGGGACTTCCAAGAGACCCAGTACTTC
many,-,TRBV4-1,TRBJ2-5,CASSQEGYRQETQYF,TGCGCCAGCAGCCAAGAGGGTTATCGGCAAGAGACCCAGTACTTC
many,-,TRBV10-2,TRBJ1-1,CASSESPGNTEAFF,TGCGCCAGCAGTGAGTCGCCAGGGAACACTGAAGCTTTCTTT
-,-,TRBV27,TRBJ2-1,CASSFQGYNEQFF,TGTGCCAGCAGTTTCCAGGGCTACAATGAGCAGTTCTTC
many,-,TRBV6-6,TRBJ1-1,CASSNTGSEAFF,TGTGCCAGCAGCAACACAGGGAGTGAAGCTTTCTTT
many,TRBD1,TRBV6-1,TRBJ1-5,CASSELRDRVQPQHF,TGTGCCAGCAGTGAATTGAGGGACAGGGTTCAGCCCCAGCATTTT
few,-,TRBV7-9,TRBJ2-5,CASSLADTGQETQYF,TGTGCCAGCAGCTTAGCGGACACCGGCCAAGAGACCCAGTACTTC
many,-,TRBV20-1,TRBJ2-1,CSARELAVIHEQFF,TGCAGTGCTAGAGAGCTAGCCGTTATCCATGAGCAGTTCTTC
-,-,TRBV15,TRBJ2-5,CATSRVDLAQETQYF,TGTGCCACCAGCAGAGTCGACCTGGCCCAAGAGACCCAGTACTTC
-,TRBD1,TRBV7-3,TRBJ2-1,CASSPQGAMDEQFF,TGTGCCAGCAGCCCACAGGGGGCTATGGATGAGCAGTTCTTC
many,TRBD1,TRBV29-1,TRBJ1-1,CSVEVQGAPTEAFF,TGCAGCGTGGAAGTTCAGGGGGCTCCCACTGAAGCTTTCTTT
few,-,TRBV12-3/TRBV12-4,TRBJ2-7,CASRVADSSYEQYF,TGTGCCAGCAGGGTAGCGGATAGCTCCTACGAGCAGTACTTC
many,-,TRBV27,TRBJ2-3,CASRFLTELSTDTQYF,TGTGCCAGCAGATTTCTTACAGAACTTAGCACAGATACGCAGTATTTT
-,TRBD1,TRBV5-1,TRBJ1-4,CASSATRGGNEKLFF,TGCGCCAGCAGCGCAACCAGGGGGGGGAATGAAAAACTGTTTTTT
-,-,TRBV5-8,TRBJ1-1,CASRQVNTEAFF,TGTGCCAGCAGACAGGTGAACACTGAAGCTTTCTTT
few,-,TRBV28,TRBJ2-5,CASSFVFETQYF,TGTGCCAGCAGTTTTGTATTTGAGACCCAGTACTTC
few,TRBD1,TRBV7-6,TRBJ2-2,CASSMGQGFTGELFF,TGTGCCAGCAGCATGGGACAGGGGTTCACCGGGGAGCTGTTTTTT
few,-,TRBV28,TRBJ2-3,CASSQDLGIFTDTQYF,TGTGCCAGCAGTCAGGATCTGGGCATTTTCACAGATACGCAGTATTTT
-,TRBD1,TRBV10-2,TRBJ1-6,CASSEGDRGFYSPLHF,TGCGCCAGCAGTGAAGGGGACAGGGGCTTTTATTCACCCCTCCACTTT
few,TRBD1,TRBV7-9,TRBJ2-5,CASSPAGQGETQYF,TGTGCCAGCAGCCCAGCCGGACAGGGAGAGACCCAGTACTTC
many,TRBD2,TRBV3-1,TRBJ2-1,CASSLGLAAYNEQFF,TGTGCCAGCAGCCTGGGGCTAGCGGCCTACAATGAGCAGTTCTTC
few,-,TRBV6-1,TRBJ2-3,CASNVAPSFTDTQYF,TGTGCCAGCAATGTAGCGCCTTCTTTCACAGATACGCAGTATTTT
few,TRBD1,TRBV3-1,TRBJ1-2,CASSLDDRTGGFFGYTF,TGTGCCAGCAGCCTTGATGACCGGACAGGGGGCTTTTTCGGCTACACCTTC
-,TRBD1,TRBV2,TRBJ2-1,CASNRGYNEQFF,TGTGCCAGCAACAGGGGATACAATGAGCAGTTCTTC
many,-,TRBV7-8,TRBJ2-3,CASIKTMYVIDTQYF,TGTGCCAGCATCAAGACTATGTACGTTATAGATACGCAGTATTTT
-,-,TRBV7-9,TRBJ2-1,CASSLAGLRDNEQFF,TGTGCCAGCAGCTTAGCTGGACTCCGGGACAATGAGCAGTTCTTC
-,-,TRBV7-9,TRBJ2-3,CASSLGPAVSDTQYF,TGTGCCAGCAGCTTAGGGCCAGCGGTATCAGATACGCAGTATTTT
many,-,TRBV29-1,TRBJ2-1,CSVRDTYNEQFF,TGCAGCGTTCGGGACACGTACAATGAGCAGTTCTTC
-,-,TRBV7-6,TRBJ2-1,CASSPYVGASSYNEQFF,TGTGCCAGCAGCCCCTACGTAGGTGCGAGCTCCTACAATGAGCAGTTCTTC
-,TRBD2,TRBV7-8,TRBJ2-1,CASSLDSGLGAMHEQFF,TGTGCCAGCAGCTTAGATTCAGGACTAGGTGCGATGCATGAGCAGTTCTTC
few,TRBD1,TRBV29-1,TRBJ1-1,CSVEARGRHGTGGTEAFF,TGCAGCGTTGAAGCCCGAGGGAGGCATGGGACAGGGGGCACTGAAGCTTTCTTT